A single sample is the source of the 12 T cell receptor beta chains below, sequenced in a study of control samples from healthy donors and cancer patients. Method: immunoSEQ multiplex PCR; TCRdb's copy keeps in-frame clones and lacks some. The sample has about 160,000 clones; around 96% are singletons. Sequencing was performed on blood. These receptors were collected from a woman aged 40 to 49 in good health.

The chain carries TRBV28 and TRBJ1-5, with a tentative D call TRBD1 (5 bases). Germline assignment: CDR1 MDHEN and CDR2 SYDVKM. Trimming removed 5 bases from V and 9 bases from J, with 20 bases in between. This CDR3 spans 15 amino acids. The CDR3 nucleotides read TGTGCCAGCAGTATGGGGCTGACGGGTCCTGGGCCCCAGCATTTT. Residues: CASSMGLTGPGPQHF.

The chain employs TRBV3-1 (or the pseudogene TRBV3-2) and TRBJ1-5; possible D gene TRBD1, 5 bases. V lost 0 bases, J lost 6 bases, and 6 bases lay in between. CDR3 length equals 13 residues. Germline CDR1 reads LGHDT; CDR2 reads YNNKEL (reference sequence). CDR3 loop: CASSQDRGQPQHF. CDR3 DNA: TGTGCCAGCAGCCAAGATAGGGGTCAGCCCCAGCATTTT.

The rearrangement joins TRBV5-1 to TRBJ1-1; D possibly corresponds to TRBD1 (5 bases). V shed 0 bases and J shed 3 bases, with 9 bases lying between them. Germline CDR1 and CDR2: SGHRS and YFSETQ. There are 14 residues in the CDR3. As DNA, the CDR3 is TGCGCCAGCAGCTTGGGGCAGGGATACACTGAAGCTTTCTTT. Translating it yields CASSLGQGYTEAFF.

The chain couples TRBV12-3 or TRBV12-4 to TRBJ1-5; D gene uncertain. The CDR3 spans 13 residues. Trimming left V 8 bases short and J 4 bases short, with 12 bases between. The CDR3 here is CASGREGNQPQHF. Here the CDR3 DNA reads TGTGCCAGCGGGCGGGAGGGAAATCAGCCCCAGCATTTT.

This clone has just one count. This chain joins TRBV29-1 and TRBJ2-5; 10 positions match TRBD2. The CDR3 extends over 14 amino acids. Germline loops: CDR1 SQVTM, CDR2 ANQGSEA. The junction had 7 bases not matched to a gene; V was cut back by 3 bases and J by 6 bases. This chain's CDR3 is CSVEGLAIQQTQYF. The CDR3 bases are TGCAGCGTTGAGGGACTAGCGATTCAACAGACCCAGTACTTC.

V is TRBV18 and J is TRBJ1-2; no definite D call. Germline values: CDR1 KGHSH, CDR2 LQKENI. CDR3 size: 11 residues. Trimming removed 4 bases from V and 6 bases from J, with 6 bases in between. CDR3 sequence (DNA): TGTGCCAGCTCACGGGCGGATGGCTACACCTTC. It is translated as CASSRADGYTF.

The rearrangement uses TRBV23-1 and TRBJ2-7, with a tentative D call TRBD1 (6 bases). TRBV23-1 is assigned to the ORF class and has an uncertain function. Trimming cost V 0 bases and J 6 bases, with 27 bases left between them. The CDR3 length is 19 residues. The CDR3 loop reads CASSQSGSGWGLSQVEQYF. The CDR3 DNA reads TGCGCCAGCAGTCAATCGGGCTCGGGGTGGGGGCTTTCTCAGGTCGAGCAGTACTTC.

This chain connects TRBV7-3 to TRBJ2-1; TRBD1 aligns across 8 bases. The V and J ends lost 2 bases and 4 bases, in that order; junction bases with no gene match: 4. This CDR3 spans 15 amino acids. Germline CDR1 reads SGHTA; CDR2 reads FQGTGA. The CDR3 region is CASSLDRGEYNEQFF. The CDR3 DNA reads TGTGCCAGCAGCTTAGACAGGGGCGAGTACAATGAGCAGTTCTTC.

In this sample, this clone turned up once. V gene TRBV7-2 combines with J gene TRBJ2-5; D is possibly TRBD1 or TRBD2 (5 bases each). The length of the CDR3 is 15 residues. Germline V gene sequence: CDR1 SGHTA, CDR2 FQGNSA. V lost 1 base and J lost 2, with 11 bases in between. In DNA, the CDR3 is TGTGCCAGCAGCTTAGTCTCGGGGCAGCAAGAGACCCAGTACTTC. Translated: CASSLVSGQQETQYF.

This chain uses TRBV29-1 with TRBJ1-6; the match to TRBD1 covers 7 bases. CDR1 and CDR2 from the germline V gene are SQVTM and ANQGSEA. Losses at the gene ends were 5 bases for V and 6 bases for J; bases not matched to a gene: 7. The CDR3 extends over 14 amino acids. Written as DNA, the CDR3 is TGCAGCGTTTCGACAGGGTTAGGTAATTCACCCCTCCACTTT. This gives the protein CSVSTGLGNSPLHF.

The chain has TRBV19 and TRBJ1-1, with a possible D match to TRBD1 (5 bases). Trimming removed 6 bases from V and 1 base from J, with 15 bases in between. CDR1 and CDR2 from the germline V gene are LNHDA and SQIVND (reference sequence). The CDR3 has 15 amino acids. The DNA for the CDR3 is TGTGCCAGTAGCAACTTGGGGCGGAAGAACACTGAAGCTTTCTTT. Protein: CASSNLGRKNTEAFF.

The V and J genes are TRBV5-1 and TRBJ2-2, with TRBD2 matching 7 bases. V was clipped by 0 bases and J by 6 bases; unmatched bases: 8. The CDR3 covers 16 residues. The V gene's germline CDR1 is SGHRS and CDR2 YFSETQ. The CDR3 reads CASSLVGGRGPGELFF. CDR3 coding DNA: TGCGCCAGCAGCTTGGTTGGCGGGAGAGGACCCGGGGAGCTGTTTTTT.